This is a list of T cell receptor beta chains from one sample in a study of CD4 T cells in relation to SARS-CoV-2 and coronaviruses. Generated by immunoSEQ multiplex PCR, the TCRdb table keeps only in-frame clones and is missing some. The table has some 29,000 clones, roughly 69% seen once; the top ten hold around a quarter. Their antigens remain unidentified. The sample was CD4+ T cells from PBMCs, cultured in vitro. The receptors come from a human donor in good health. CDR3s include the opening cysteine and the closing phenylalanine or tryptophan. A D gene is named only where the DNA matches it firmly. The listing skips clone size in some rows; elsewhere it reads once, few, many or a size class.

V gene,clone size,D gene,J gene,CDR3 protein,CDR3 DNA
TRBV5-5,NA,NA,TRBJ1-5,CASSLLNQPQHF,TGTGCCAGCAGCTTGTTGAATCAGCCCCAGCATTTT
TRBV19,few,NA,TRBJ1-1,CAAGNQGIEAFF,TGTGCCGCCGGTAATCAGGGGATTGAAGCTTTCTTT
TRBV27,NA,TRBD2,TRBJ2-1,CASSLLPAGGPNEQFF,TGTGCCAGCAGTTTACTCCCAGCGGGGGGGCCCAATGAGCAGTTCTTC
TRBV5-6,few,TRBD1,TRBJ1-2,CASSLERGLWAGYTF,TGTGCCAGCAGCTTGGAAAGGGGGCTGTGGGCTGGCTACACCTTC
TRBV4-1,few,TRBD2,TRBJ2-1,CASSQGQGLNNEQFF,TGCGCCAGCAGCCAAGGCCAGGGACTAAACAATGAGCAGTTCTTC
TRBV27,once,NA,TRBJ2-3,CASSRTRGPRVIDTQYF,TGTGCCAGCAGTCGCACGCGGGGGCCGAGAGTAATAGATACGCAGTATTTT
TRBV21-1,NA,NA,TRBJ2-5,CAPSRGGFGGEETQYF,TGTGCCCCCTCCCGGGGGGGATTTGGAGGGGAAGAGACCCAGTACTTC
TRBV11-2,NA,TRBD2,TRBJ2-3,CASRPSGAHTDTQYF,TGTGCCAGCAGACCTAGCGGGGCGCACACAGATACGCAGTATTTT
TRBV3-1/TRBV3-2,NA,NA,TRBJ1-4,CASSYGQVEKLFF,TGTGCCAGCAGCTATGGACAAGTAGAAAAACTGTTTTTT
TRBV4-1,NA,NA,TRBJ2-7,CASRQGAQTPYEQYF,TGCGCCAGCAGACAGGGCGCCCAAACTCCCTACGAGCAGTACTTC
TRBV2,once,NA,TRBJ2-5,CASSESGRSQETQYF,TGTGCCAGCAGTGAATCGGGACGGAGCCAAGAGACCCAGTACTTC
TRBV5-1,NA,TRBD2,TRBJ2-5,CASSLGLATQETQYF,TGCGCCAGCAGCTTGGGACTAGCGACCCAAGAGACCCAGTACTTC
TRBV12-5,NA,NA,TRBJ2-5,CASGAPLETQYF,TGTGCTAGTGGTGCCCCGTTAGAGACCCAGTACTTC
TRBV29-1,NA,NA,TRBJ2-2,CSVRRTNTGELFF,TGCAGCGTTCGGCGGACGAACACCGGGGAGCTGTTTTTT
TRBV29-1,NA,NA,TRBJ1-2,CSVGGREYGYTF,TGCAGCGTTGGTGGCAGAGAATATGGCTACACCTTC
TRBV3-1/TRBV3-2,NA,NA,TRBJ2-5,CASSQDPARLETQYF,TGTGCCAGCAGCCAAGATCCGGCAAGGCTCGAGACCCAGTACTTC
TRBV27,once,NA,TRBJ1-2,CASRPPGSNYGYTF,TGTGCCAGCAGGCCCCCTGGGTCTAACTATGGCTACACCTTC
TRBV19,few,NA,TRBJ2-7,CASTTSSFGYYEQYF,TGTGCCAGTACCACCTCGTCCTTTGGATACTACGAGCAGTACTTC
TRBV5-6,NA,TRBD1,TRBJ2-1,CASSLLGQGYNEQFF,TGTGCCAGCAGCTTGTTAGGACAGGGCTACAATGAGCAGTTCTTC
TRBV7-6,NA,TRBD1,TRBJ2-5,CASSFISGTGSETQYF,TGTGCCAGCAGCTTTATAAGCGGGACAGGGAGTGAGACCCAGTACTTC
TRBV6-1,NA,TRBD2,TRBJ2-1,CASSEVLWGGGGEQFF,TGTGCCAGCAGTGAGGTGTTGTGGGGCGGGGGGGGTGAGCAGTTCTTC
TRBV5-8,NA,NA,TRBJ1-3,CASSLGDALDTIYF,TGTGCCAGCAGCTTGGGTGACGCTCTCGACACCATATATTTT
TRBV6-6,NA,NA,TRBJ2-3,CASRMGLDKTKQYF,TGTGCCAGCAGGATGGGACTGGACAAAACAAAACAGTATTTT
TRBV2,NA,NA,TRBJ1-4,CASSDSGVNEKLFF,TGTGCCAGCAGTGATTCTGGTGTTAATGAAAAACTGTTTTTT
TRBV19,NA,NA,TRBJ2-3,CASRGGPQGTDTQYF,TGTGCCAGTAGGGGGGGACCCCAGGGGACAGATACGCAGTATTTT
TRBV5-1,NA,NA,TRBJ2-3,CASSFSSTDTQYF,TGCGCCAGCAGCTTCTCTAGCACAGATACGCAGTATTTT